A selection of T cell receptor beta chains follows, all from one sample in a study of shared clonotypes between healthy human individuals. The method was immunoSEQ multiplex PCR; TCRdb's version includes in-frame clones alone and lacks a portion of them. The repertoire consists of more than 2 million clones, with around 95% occurring once and the leading ten covering roughly 1.7%. Sequencing input: naive CD8+ T cells from PBMCs. These receptors were collected from a man aged 18-30 years in good health. Some clones in this sample may be carry-over from other donors' samples. Both conserved end residues are part of each CDR3. D genes are given only for firm matches. Clone size is given for some rows only: seen once, a few or many times, or a class if the clone is expanded.

V gene	CDR3 length	clone size	J gene	D gene	CDR3 protein	CDR3 DNA
TRBV29-1	14	.	TRBJ2-3	.	CSVEGAIDTDTQYF	TGCAGCGTTGAGGGTGCTATTGACACAGATACGCAGTATTTT
TRBV2	14	.	TRBJ2-7	.	CASTLDRSDHEQYF	TGTGCCAGCACGCTAGACAGGAGCGACCACGAGCAGTACTTC
TRBV13	14	.	TRBJ2-7	TRBD2	CASSERSGIYEQYF	TGTGCCAGCAGCGAGAGAAGCGGGATCTACGAGCAGTACTTC
TRBV11-2	16	.	TRBJ1-5	.	CASSSVGGGANQPQHF	TGTGCCAGCAGCTCAGTCGGAGGTGGGGCCAATCAGCCCCAGCATTTT
TRBV5-4	15	.	TRBJ1-2	.	CASSPVRDSWRGYTF	TGTGCCAGCAGCCCAGTACGGGACTCCTGGCGTGGCTACACCTTC
TRBV30	15	once	TRBJ2-1	.	CAWDTGTQTYNEQFF	TGTGCCTGGGATACCGGGACCCAAACCTACAATGAGCAGTTCTTC
TRBV6-6	15	.	TRBJ2-3	TRBD2	CASTKRAGEPDTQYF	TGTGCCAGCACCAAACGGGCGGGAGAGCCAGATACGCAGTATTTT
TRBV9	13	.	TRBJ2-5	.	CASSPPARETQYF	TGTGCCAGCAGCCCCCCAGCGAGGGAGACCCAGTACTTC
TRBV5-6	16	.	TRBJ2-7	TRBD2	CASSRGLAGEWYEQYF	TGTGCCAGCAGCAGGGGACTAGCGGGAGAATGGTACGAGCAGTACTTC
TRBV7-9	14	.	TRBJ1-5	.	CASSLAGWNQPQHF	TGTGCCAGCAGCTTAGCGGGGTGGAATCAGCCCCAGCATTTT
TRBV7-6	14	.	TRBJ1-1	.	CASSHPGEGTEAFF	TGTGCCAGCAGCCACCCGGGGGAAGGAACTGAAGCTTTCTTT
TRBV5-1	16	.	TRBJ2-2	.	CASSVPPTGGTGELFF	TGCGCCAGCAGCGTCCCCCCGACAGGAGGCACCGGGGAGCTGTTTTTT
TRBV27	16	.	TRBJ2-7	TRBD1	CASSWGDIGQGYEQYF	TGTGCCAGCAGTTGGGGAGATATTGGACAGGGGTACGAGCAGTACTTC
TRBV9	15	.	TRBJ2-7	TRBD1	CASSETGEDSYEQYF	TGTGCCAGCAGCGAGACAGGGGAGGACTCCTACGAGCAGTACTTC
TRBV2	17	.	TRBJ2-1	TRBD2	CASSIETSGRNYNEQFF	TGTGCCAGCAGTATAGAAACTAGCGGGAGGAACTACAATGAGCAGTTCTTC
TRBV4-2	16	.	TRBJ1-4	.	CASSQTLDRTSEKLFF	TGTGCCAGCAGCCAGACACTGGACAGAACCTCTGAAAAACTGTTTTTT
TRBV5-6	15	.	TRBJ1-1	.	CASSLASAGGTEAFF	TGTGCCAGCAGCTTGGCTTCTGCGGGGGGAACTGAAGCTTTCTTT
TRBV5-1	13	.	TRBJ1-4	.	CASSSRPGEKLFF	TGCGCCAGCAGCTCCCGCCCCGGTGAAAAACTGTTTTTT
TRBV7-3	13	.	TRBJ2-7	.	CASSPFGFTEQYF	TGTGCCAGCAGCCCTTTCGGGTTCACCGAGCAGTACTTC
TRBV11-2	18	.	TRBJ2-7	TRBD1	CASSPEPGTGGSRYEQYF	TGTGCCAGCAGCCCAGAGCCCGGGACAGGGGGTAGTCGCTACGAGCAGTACTTC
TRBV4-1	19	.	TRBJ2-1	TRBD2	CASSQAQKVAGEFGNEQFF	TGCGCCAGCAGCCAAGCACAGAAAGTAGCGGGAGAATTTGGGAATGAGCAGTTCTTC
TRBV9	14	.	TRBJ2-1	.	CASSVQGSYNEQFF	TGTGCCAGCAGCGTTCAGGGTTCCTACAATGAGCAGTTCTTC
TRBV28	13	.	TRBJ2-1	.	CASTRSPYNEQFF	TGTGCCAGCACCAGGTCGCCCTACAATGAGCAGTTCTTC
TRBV2	11	.	TRBJ2-7	.	CASSLAHEQYF	TGTGCCAGCAGTCTGGCGCACGAGCAGTACTTC
TRBV6-5	14	.	TRBJ2-1	TRBD1	CASSNPGQANEQFF	TGTGCCAGCAGTAATCCGGGACAGGCGAATGAGCAGTTCTTC
TRBV5-8	13	.	TRBJ1-1	.	CASKVLVNTEAFF	TGTGCCAGCAAGGTTCTCGTGAACACTGAAGCTTTCTTT
TRBV28	15	.	TRBJ2-7	.	CASSLYEGDGYEQYF	TGTGCCAGCAGTTTATACGAAGGGGACGGCTACGAGCAGTACTTC
TRBV28	13	few	TRBJ1-5	.	CASSLKSNQPQHF	TGTGCCAGCAGTTTAAAAAGCAATCAGCCCCAGCATTTT
TRBV29-1	12	.	TRBJ1-1	.	CSPGPPGTEAFF	TGCAGCCCGGGACCCCCGGGCACTGAAGCTTTCTTT
TRBV27	14	.	TRBJ1-5	TRBD1	CASRTGPVGQPQHF	TGTGCCAGCAGGACAGGGCCCGTCGGTCAGCCCCAGCATTTT
TRBV28	15	.	TRBJ2-3	.	CASRAGHTSTDTQYF	TGTGCCAGCAGGGCAGGGCACACTAGCACAGATACGCAGTATTTT
TRBV25-1	15	.	TRBJ1-1	.	CASSDSDSLYTEAFF	TGTGCCAGCAGTGACTCGGACAGTCTGTACACTGAAGCTTTCTTT
TRBV2	17	.	TRBJ2-1	TRBD1	CASSEAGQFHSYNEQFF	TGTGCCAGCAGTGAAGCGGGACAGTTTCACTCCTACAATGAGCAGTTCTTC
TRBV2	14	.	TRBJ2-1	TRBD2	CASSGTSGSHEQFF	TGTGCCAGCAGCGGGACTAGCGGGAGCCATGAGCAGTTCTTC
TRBV27	16	.	TRBJ2-6	.	CASSSPHHSGANVLTF	TGTGCCAGCAGTTCCCCCCACCACTCTGGGGCCAACGTCCTGACTTTC
TRBV9	14	.	TRBJ2-1	.	CASSPGGSYNEQFF	TGTGCCAGCAGCCCGGGGGGCAGCTACAATGAGCAGTTCTTC
TRBV19	15	.	TRBJ1-5	TRBD1	CASSILGQGNQPQHF	TGTGCCAGTAGTATTTTGGGACAGGGGAATCAGCCCCAGCATTTT
TRBV7-8	20	.	TRBJ2-5	TRBD2	CASSLDSWLAGGPSGETQYF	TGTGCCAGCAGCTTAGACTCGTGGCTAGCGGGAGGGCCTAGTGGAGAGACCCAGTACTTC
TRBV27	16	once	TRBJ2-3	.	CASSAVPVRGVDTQYF	TGTGCCAGCTCCGCTGTACCAGTCCGGGGTGTAGATACGCAGTATTTT
TRBV6-5	11	few	TRBJ1-1	.	CASSYGGKAFF	TGTGCCAGCAGTTATGGAGGGAAAGCTTTCTTT
TRBV27	16	.	TRBJ2-3	.	CASTLYRPTLTDTQYF	TGTGCCAGCACTCTGTACAGACCCACACTCACAGATACGCAGTATTTT
TRBV29-1	10	.	TRBJ1-2	.	CSVDTYGYTF	TGCAGCGTGGACACCTATGGCTACACCTTC
TRBV9	14	.	TRBJ2-7	.	CASSVYESPYEQYF	TGTGCCAGCAGCGTATATGAGTCCCCCTACGAGCAGTACTTC
TRBV6-1	14	.	TRBJ2-1	.	CASTDPQLYNEQFF	TGTGCCAGCACGGACCCACAGCTATACAATGAGCAGTTCTTC
TRBV11-2	13	.	TRBJ1-5	.	CASSLGTDQPQHF	TGTGCCAGCAGCTTAGGGACAGATCAGCCCCAGCATTTT
TRBV7-6	15	.	TRBJ1-4	.	CASTLDLGSGEKLFF	TGTGCCAGCACCTTAGACCTGGGTAGCGGTGAAAAACTGTTTTTT
TRBV2	13	.	TRBJ1-2	.	CASSGGGSYGYTF	TGTGCCAGCAGCGGCGGGGGAAGCTATGGCTACACCTTC
TRBV27	13	.	TRBJ2-5	.	CASSFTNQETQYF	TGTGCCAGCAGTTTTACCAACCAAGAGACCCAGTACTTC
TRBV5-1	15	few	TRBJ1-4	.	CASSFLGALNEKLFF	TGCGCCAGCAGCTTTCTGGGAGCCTTAAATGAAAAACTGTTTTTT
TRBV7-9	15	.	TRBJ1-5	.	CASSHPWGSNQPQHF	TGTGCCAGCAGCCATCCCTGGGGTAGCAATCAGCCCCAGCATTTT
TRBV5-4	16	.	TRBJ2-1	TRBD2	CASSLKRERAYNEQFF	TGTGCCAGCAGCTTGAAGCGGGAGCGTGCCTACAATGAGCAGTTCTTC
TRBV19	13	.	TRBJ1-5	.	CASSILNNQPQHF	TGTGCCAGTAGTATCCTGAACAATCAGCCCCAGCATTTT
TRBV14	17	.	TRBJ2-5	.	CASSQERRAIYQETQYF	TGTGCCAGCAGCCAAGAACGCAGGGCCATCTACCAAGAGACCCAGTACTTC
TRBV6-4	16	once	TRBJ2-1	.	CASSDSWGFAHNEQFF	TGTGCCAGCAGTGACTCGTGGGGTTTCGCCCACAATGAGCAGTTCTTC